The 18 T cell receptor beta chains given below trace back to one sample, sequenced in a study of technical replicates of blood from several donors. The table came from immunoSEQ multiplex PCR; TCRdb's copy has only in-frame clones and leaves some out. The table has tens of thousands of clones, roughly 94% seen once. Sequencing was performed on T cells isolated from PBMCs. Receptors were obtained from a human donor in good health.

The V and J genes are TRBV4-2 and TRBJ2-7, with TRBD1 as a possible D gene (6 bases). The CDR3 totals 15 residues. Per the germline V gene, CDR1 is LGHNA and CDR2 is YNFKEQ. With 1 base removed from V and 0 bases from J, the gap between germline ends came to 10 bases. The CDR3 region is CASSQVGTSSYEQYF. CDR3 sequence (DNA): TGTGCCAGCAGCCAAGTGGGGACATCCTCCTACGAGCAGTACTTC.

V and J are TRBV6-1 and TRBJ2-7; D unresolved. The CDR3 is made up of 15 amino acids. Trimming stripped 4 bases from V and 2 bases from J, with 15 bases between. Per the germline V gene, CDR1 is MNHNS and CDR2 is SASEGT. Here the CDR3 reads CASSVETASTYEQYF. CDR3 bases: TGTGCCAGCAGTGTGGAGACTGCGTCCACCTACGAGCAGTACTTC.

This chain connects TRBV7-2 to TRBJ2-7, with D possibly being TRBD1 (6 bases). The V gene's germline CDR1 is SGHTA and CDR2 FQGNSA. V was clipped by 3 bases and J by 4 bases, with 10 bases between them. The CDR3 runs 13 residues. The DNA of the CDR3 is TGTGCCAGCAGCTTGGGGGCCACATACGAGCAGTACTTC. It specifies CASSLGATYEQYF.

The rearrangement uses TRBV19 and TRBJ2-3; weak D call: TRBD1 (6 bases). Germline assignment: CDR1 LNHDA and CDR2 SQIVND (reference sequence). Trimming removed 2 bases at V and 0 bases at J, with 18 bases between. There are 18 residues in the CDR3. CDR3 DNA: TGTGCCAGTAGTATAATTGTTGGGGCAGGGGCCAGCACAGATACGCAGTATTTT. Protein sequence: CASSIIVGAGASTDTQYF.

The V gene is TRBV30, the J gene TRBJ2-7, with 10 bases fitting TRBD2. Trimming at V came to 0 bases and at J to 5 bases, leaving 7 bases not matched to a gene. CDR1 and CDR2 from the germline V gene are GTSNPN and SVGIG (reference sequence). The CDR3 loop spans 15 amino acids. CDR3 sequence reads: CAWSVGSGRGNEQYF. In nucleotides, the CDR3 is TGTGCCTGGAGTGTAGGGAGCGGGAGGGGAAACGAGCAGTACTTC.

This CDR3 reads CASSPEDRGLYEQYF. For the CDR3, the DNA is TGTGCCAGCAGTCCGGAGGACAGGGGGCTGTACGAGCAGTACTTC. V is TRBV21-1 and J is TRBJ2-7; the table names TRBD1, a call not compared with the DNA. TRBV21-1 is a pseudogene locus. This CDR3 has 15 residues.

This clone came up once. The chain uses TRBV27 and TRBJ2-5; 10 bases match TRBD1. CDR3 length: 17 amino acids. J lost 1 base, V lost 5 bases, and 10 bases had no gene match. Germline lookup yields CDR1 MNHEY and CDR2 SMNVEV (reference sequence). CDR3 loop: CASSIYGTGETQETQYF. Written as DNA, the CDR3 is TGTGCCAGCAGTATATACGGGACAGGGGAAACCCAAGAGACCCAGTACTTC.

V gene TRBV27 combines with J gene TRBJ1-5, with a weak D call TRBD1 (6 bases). This CDR3 is built from 15 residues. The V gene lost 1 base and the J gene lost 6 bases, with 13 bases spanning the gap. Germline V gene lookup returns CDR1 MNHEY and CDR2 SMNVEV (reference sequence). The chain's CDR3 is CASSLFWGQGQPQHF. CDR3 nucleotides: TGTGCCAGCAGTTTATTTTGGGGGCAGGGTCAGCCCCAGCATTTT.

The rearrangement uses TRBV28 and TRBJ2-7; TRBD2 matches 7 bases. The junction had 12 bases not matched to a gene; V was cut back by 7 bases and J by 6 bases. Germline V gene data show CDR1 as MDHEN and CDR2 as SYDVKM. CDR3 length equals 14 residues. The CDR3 spells CASTLRAGWVEQYF. CDR3 DNA sequence: TGTGCCAGCACCTTGAGAGCGGGATGGGTCGAGCAGTACTTC.

This chain links TRBV11-2 with TRBJ1-1, with TRBD1 as a possible D gene (5 bases). This CDR3 spans 14 amino acids. V lost 1 base and J lost 5, with 11 bases in between. Germline loops: CDR1 SGHAT, CDR2 FQNNGV. The CDR3 nucleotides are TGTGCCAGCAGCTTAGGCAGGGAAATAACTGAAGCTTTCTTT. Encoded protein: CASSLGREITEAFF.

V gene TRBV27 combines with J gene TRBJ2-7; the D is unclear. The V gene's germline CDR1 is MNHEY and CDR2 SMNVEV (reference sequence). V was cut by 2 bases and J by 2 bases, with 7 bases left in between. The CDR3 extends over 13 amino acids. The DNA for the CDR3 is TGTGCCAGCAGTTTAGCGTCTACCTACGAGCAGTACTTC. Translated, it gives CASSLASTYEQYF.

The J gene is TRBJ2-5, the V gene TRBV5-6; 9 bases fit TRBD2. Trimming cost V 5 bases and J 5 bases; bases outside gene matches: 10. Germline CDR1 SGHDT, CDR2 YYEEEE. This CDR3 comprises 15 residues. CDR3 in amino acids: CASSYSAGGRETQYF. CDR3 coding DNA: TGTGCCAGCAGTTACTCCGCGGGAGGGCGGGAGACCCAGTACTTC.

This clone was counted a single time. The V gene is TRBV7-8, the J gene TRBJ2-1; D remains ambiguous. The germline V and J ends were trimmed by 1 base and 9 bases, with 4 bases remaining between them. Germline values: CDR1 SGHVS, CDR2 FQNEAQ. CDR3 length: 11 residues. The CDR3 region has the DNA TGTGCCAGCAGCTTAGTCAGTGAGCAGTTCTTC. It translates to CASSLVSEQFF.

The rearrangement links TRBV23-1 to TRBJ2-7, with 7 bases lining up with TRBD1. TRBV23-1 is assigned to the ORF class and has an uncertain function. The CDR3 covers 16 residues. V lost 3 bases, J lost 5 bases, and 13 bases stayed unmatched. For the CDR3, the DNA is TGCGCCAGCAGTCACCACGGACAGGTATTCCCCCACGAGCAGTACTTC. Amino acid sequence: CASSHHGQVFPHEQYF.

The chain is built from TRBV7-8 and TRBJ2-1, with D possibly being TRBD1 (6 bases). CDR1 is SGHVS and CDR2 is FQNEAQ in the germline V gene. Trimming took 3 bases from V and 5 from J, leaving 20 bases between them. The CDR3 contains 17 residues. CDR3 amino acids: CASSLFTGQIGNNEQFF. CDR3 in DNA: TGTGCCAGCAGCTTGTTCACAGGACAGATAGGTAACAATGAGCAGTTCTTC.

The chain uses TRBV7-2 and TRBJ2-1, with D possibly TRBD1 on 6 matching bases. CDR1 and CDR2 from the germline V gene are SGHTA and FQGNSA. The CDR3 length is 12 residues. Trimming cost V 6 bases and J 10 bases, with 13 bases left between them. This CDR3 reads CASRPGVGEQFF. CDR3 coding DNA: TGTGCCAGCAGGCCAGGGGTGGGGGAGCAGTTCTTC.

This chain links TRBV18 with TRBJ2-5, with D unresolved. This CDR3 comprises 13 residues. The germline V gene has CDR1 KGHSH and CDR2 LQKENI. V gave up 5 bases and J gave up 2 bases, with 9 bases separating them. CDR3 loop: CASSATFQETQYF. In DNA form, the CDR3 reads TGTGCCAGCTCAGCGACATTTCAAGAGACCCAGTACTTC. Using reference TRBV18 and TRBJ2-5 for the parts outside the CDR3, the full variable domain is NAGVMQNPRHLVRRRGQEARLRCSPMKGHSHVYWYRQLPEEGLKFMVYLQKENIIDESGMPKERFSAEFPKEGPSILRIQQVVRGDSAAYFCASSATFQETQYFGPGTRLLVL.

This clone appeared once. The chain links TRBV5-1 to TRBJ2-3; 8 nucleotides line up with TRBD2. This CDR3 has 17 amino acids. The J segment lost 4 bases and the V segment lost 4 bases, leaving 14 bases of the junction unmatched. From germline, CDR1 is SGHRS and CDR2 YFSETQ. CDR3 coding DNA: TGCGCCAGCAGCCGGGCGAGCGGGAGTAGTAATTCAGATACGCAGTATTTT. Translating it yields CASSRASGSSNSDTQYF. The entire variable domain, with the rest obtained from reference TRBV5-1 and TRBJ2-3, is as follows: KAGVTQTPRYLIKTRGQQVTLSCSPISGHRSVSWYQQTPGQGLQFLFEYFSETQRNKGNFPGRFSGRQFSNSRSEMNVSTLELGDSALYLCASSRASGSSNSDTQYFGPGTRLTVL.